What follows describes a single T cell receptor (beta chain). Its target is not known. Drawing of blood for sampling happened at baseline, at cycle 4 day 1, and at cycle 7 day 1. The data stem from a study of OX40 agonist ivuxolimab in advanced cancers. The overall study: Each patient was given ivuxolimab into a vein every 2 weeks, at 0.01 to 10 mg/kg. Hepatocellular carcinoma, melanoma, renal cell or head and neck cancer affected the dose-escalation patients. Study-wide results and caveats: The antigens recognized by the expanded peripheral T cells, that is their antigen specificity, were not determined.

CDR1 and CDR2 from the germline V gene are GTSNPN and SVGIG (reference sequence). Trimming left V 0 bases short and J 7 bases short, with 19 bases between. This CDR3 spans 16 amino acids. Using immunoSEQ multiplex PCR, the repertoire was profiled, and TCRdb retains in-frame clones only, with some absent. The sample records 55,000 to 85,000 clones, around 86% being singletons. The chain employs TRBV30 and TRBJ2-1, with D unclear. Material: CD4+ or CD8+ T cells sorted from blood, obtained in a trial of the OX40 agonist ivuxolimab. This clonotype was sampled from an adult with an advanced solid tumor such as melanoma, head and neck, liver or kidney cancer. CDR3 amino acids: CAWSVQGILRSNEQFF. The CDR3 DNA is TGTGCCTGGAGTGTACAAGGGATCCTTCGGAGTAATGAGCAGTTCTTC.